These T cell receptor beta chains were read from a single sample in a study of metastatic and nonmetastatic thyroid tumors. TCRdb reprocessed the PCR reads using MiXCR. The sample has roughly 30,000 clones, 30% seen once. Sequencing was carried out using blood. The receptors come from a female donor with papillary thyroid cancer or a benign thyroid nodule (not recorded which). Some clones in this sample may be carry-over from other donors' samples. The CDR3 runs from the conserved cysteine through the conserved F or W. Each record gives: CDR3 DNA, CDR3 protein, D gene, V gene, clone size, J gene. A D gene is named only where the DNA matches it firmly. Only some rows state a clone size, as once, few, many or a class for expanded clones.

cdr3_nt: TGTGCCAGCAGCCTACGCCTTACCGGGACAGGGTCCGGCTACACCTTC
cdr3_aa: CASSLRLTGTGSGYTF
d_call: TRBD1
v_call: TRBV4-2
clone_size: many
j_call: TRBJ1-2

cdr3_nt: TGTGCCAGCAGTGAAGGGCCGGGGCCCCAGCATTTT
cdr3_aa: CASSEGPGPQHF
d_call: -
v_call: TRBV6-1
clone_size: many
j_call: TRBJ1-5

cdr3_nt: TGCGCCAGCAGCCTGCGCGGACTAGCGGGTCCTCTAGCCAAAAACATTCAGTACTTC
cdr3_aa: CASSLRGLAGPLAKNIQYF
d_call: TRBD2
v_call: TRBV5-1
clone_size: many
j_call: TRBJ2-4

cdr3_nt: TGTGCCAGCAGACGGGCGGGGCTCACAGATACGCAGTATTTT
cdr3_aa: CASRRAGLTDTQYF
d_call: -
v_call: TRBV2
clone_size: many
j_call: TRBJ2-3

cdr3_nt: TGTGCCAGCAGCCCGCCTATTTCCTACAATGAGCAGTTCTTC
cdr3_aa: CASSPPISYNEQFF
d_call: -
v_call: TRBV9
clone_size: -
j_call: TRBJ2-1

cdr3_nt: TGCGCCAGCAGCTTTCCCCCTAGCGGGAGTTACGAGCAGTACTTC
cdr3_aa: CASSFPPSGSYEQYF
d_call: TRBD2
v_call: TRBV5-1
clone_size: -
j_call: TRBJ2-7

cdr3_nt: TGTGCCAGCAGTTACCGGGCAGGGAGAACATATACGCAGTATTTT
cdr3_aa: CASSYRAGRTYTQYF
d_call: -
v_call: TRBV6-5
clone_size: -
j_call: TRBJ2-3

cdr3_nt: TGTGCCAGCAGCCCCCCATTACGGGGCGCGTATCAGCCCCAGCATTTT
cdr3_aa: CASSPPLRGAYQPQHF
d_call: -
v_call: TRBV6-1
clone_size: few
j_call: TRBJ1-5

cdr3_nt: TGTGCCAGCAGTGAAGCGGTCATATCGGGAGTGGGCGCAGATACGCAGTATTTT
cdr3_aa: CASSEAVISGVGADTQYF
d_call: -
v_call: TRBV6-1
clone_size: many
j_call: TRBJ2-3

cdr3_nt: TGTGCCAGCAGCCGCGGGACAGACCAAGAGACCCAGTACTTC
cdr3_aa: CASSRGTDQETQYF
d_call: -
v_call: TRBV6-1
clone_size: medium-sized
j_call: TRBJ2-5

cdr3_nt: TGCGCCAGCAGGAGGGGGCAGGAAGATACGCAGTATTTT
cdr3_aa: CASRRGQEDTQYF
d_call: TRBD1
v_call: TRBV5-1
clone_size: -
j_call: TRBJ2-3

cdr3_nt: TGTGCCAGCAGTGACTTAGCGGGCCTCCAAGAGACCCAGTACTTC
cdr3_aa: CASSDLAGLQETQYF
d_call: TRBD2
v_call: TRBV6-1
clone_size: many
j_call: TRBJ2-5

cdr3_nt: TGTGCCAGCAGCTTACGAACGGGAAGCACAGATACGCAGTATTTT
cdr3_aa: CASSLRTGSTDTQYF
d_call: -
v_call: TRBV11-2
clone_size: -
j_call: TRBJ2-3

cdr3_nt: TGTGCCTGGAGTGTACGGTGGGGCTATGGCTACACCTTC
cdr3_aa: CAWSVRWGYGYTF
d_call: -
v_call: TRBV30
clone_size: many
j_call: TRBJ1-2

cdr3_nt: TGCGGTGCTAGCGGGTCATACGAGCAGTACTTC
cdr3_aa: CGASGSYEQYF
d_call: TRBD2
v_call: TRBV20-1
clone_size: many
j_call: TRBJ2-7

cdr3_nt: TGTGCCAGCAGAAAGGACGGATTCCTCTACAATGAGCAGTTCTTC
cdr3_aa: CASRKDGFLYNEQFF
d_call: -
v_call: TRBV6-1
clone_size: few
j_call: TRBJ2-1

cdr3_nt: TGTGCCAGTAGTAATCGGGACAGGGGAGAAGATACGCAGTATTTT
cdr3_aa: CASSNRDRGEDTQYF
d_call: TRBD1
v_call: TRBV19
clone_size: many
j_call: TRBJ2-3

cdr3_nt: TGTGCCAGCAGTTACTCGACTGGGGGGACTGAAGCTTTCTTT
cdr3_aa: CASSYSTGGTEAFF
d_call: -
v_call: TRBV6-6
clone_size: few
j_call: TRBJ1-1

cdr3_nt: TGTGCCAGCAGCTTAGGGACAGAGTTCTATGGCTACACCTTC
cdr3_aa: CASSLGTEFYGYTF
d_call: TRBD1
v_call: TRBV5-6
clone_size: -
j_call: TRBJ1-2

cdr3_nt: TGCGCCAGCAGCTCAAGCGGGAGTGGAGAGCAGTACTTC
cdr3_aa: CASSSSGSGEQYF
d_call: TRBD2
v_call: TRBV5-1
clone_size: many
j_call: TRBJ2-7

cdr3_nt: TGTGCCAGCAGCTTAAGGACAGGGGGCGAAGGAATCCACTTT
cdr3_aa: CASSLRTGGEGIHF
d_call: TRBD1
v_call: TRBV11-2
clone_size: -
j_call: TRBJ1-6